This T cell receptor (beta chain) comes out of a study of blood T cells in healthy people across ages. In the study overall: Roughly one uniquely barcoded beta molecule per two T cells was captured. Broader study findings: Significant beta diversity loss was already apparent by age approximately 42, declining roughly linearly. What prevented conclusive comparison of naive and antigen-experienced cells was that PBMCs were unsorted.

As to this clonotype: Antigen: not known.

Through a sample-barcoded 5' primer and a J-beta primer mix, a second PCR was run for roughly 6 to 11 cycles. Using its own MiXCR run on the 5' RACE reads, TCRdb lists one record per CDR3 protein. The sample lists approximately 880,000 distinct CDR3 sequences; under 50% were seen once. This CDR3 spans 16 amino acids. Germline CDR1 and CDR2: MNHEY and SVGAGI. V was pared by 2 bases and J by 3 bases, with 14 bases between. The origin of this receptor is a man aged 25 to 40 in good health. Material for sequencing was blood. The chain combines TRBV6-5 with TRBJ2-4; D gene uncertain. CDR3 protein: CASSYPDALVKNIQYF. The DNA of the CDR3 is TGTGCCAGCAGTTACCCGGACGCTCTAGTCAAAAACATTCAGTACTTC.